The entry below gives a single TCR beta chain sequence along with its context. The data originate from a study of blood T cell repertoires in COVID-19. Study at large: The study drew acute and convalescent COVID-19 samples from the United States, Italy and Spain. In each case, the material was cDNA or gDNA derived from T cells, B-cell-depleted T cells, or PBMCs.

This table comes from immunoSEQ multiplex PCR, and its TCRdb copy is limited to in-frame clones, with some not included. The sample lists 200,000 to 250,000 clones, around 90% seen once, with around a tenth in the top ten. The CDR3 totals 12 residues. The V gene lost 4 bases and the J gene lost 0 bases, with 3 bases spanning the gap. Germline V gene lookup returns CDR1 LGHDT and CDR2 YNNKEL (reference sequence). Participants were aged about 18 to 100 years, lived in around 22 US areas, and enrolled virtually. Categorization into cohorts depended on clinical history that participants reported. V and J are TRBV3-1 (or the pseudogene TRBV3-2) and TRBJ2-5, with D unclear. The TCR comes from a man between 18 and 29 years old with acute COVID-19. Sequencing was carried out using PBMCs or T cells enriched from blood (not recorded which). Here the CDR3 DNA reads TGTGCCAGCAGCCCGTACCAAGAGACCCAGTACTTC. It translates to CASSPYQETQYF.